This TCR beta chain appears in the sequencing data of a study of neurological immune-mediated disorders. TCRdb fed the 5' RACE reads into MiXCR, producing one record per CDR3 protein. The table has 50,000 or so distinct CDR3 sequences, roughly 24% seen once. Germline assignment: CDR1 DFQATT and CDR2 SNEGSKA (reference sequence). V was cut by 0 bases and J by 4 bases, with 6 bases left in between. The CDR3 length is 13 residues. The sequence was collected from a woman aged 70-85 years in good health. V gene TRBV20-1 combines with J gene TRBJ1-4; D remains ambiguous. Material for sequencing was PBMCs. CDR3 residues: CSARDVVNEKLFF. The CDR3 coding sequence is TGCAGTGCTAGAGATGTTGTTAATGAAAAACTGTTTTTT.